This passage covers 30 T cell receptor beta chains from one sample sequenced in a study of T-cell memory formation after mild COVID-19. TCRdb re-derived calls from the 5' RACE reads in MiXCR, one entry per CDR3 protein. This sample has some 410,000 distinct CDR3 sequences, with more than 20% found just once. The sequenced material came from PBMCs or a T cell subset sorted from them (not recorded which). Every receptor here comes from an adult woman who had mild COVID-19 (a few samples of this study predate the infection). Cell type and time point are not known.

The chain employs TRBV5-1 and TRBJ2-4, with 10 bases fitting TRBD1. The CDR3 is made up of 14 amino acids. Germline-derived CDR1 and CDR2 are SGHRS and YFSETQ. Losses at the gene ends were 6 bases for V and 9 bases for J; bases not matched to a gene: 9. The CDR3 sequence: CASKETGGQVIQYF. The CDR3 bases are TGCGCCAGCAAGGAGACAGGGGGCCAGGTCATTCAGTACTTC.

Only a few counts were recorded for this clonotype. This sequence joins TRBV7-3 and TRBJ1-1; 8 bases line up with TRBD1. Germline CDR1 SGHTA, CDR2 FQGTGA. V lost 3 bases and J lost 4; bases outside the gene matches: 4. The CDR3 spans 14 residues. For the CDR3, the DNA is TGTGCCAGCAGCTTGACAGGGGTCAGCACTGAAGCTTTCTTT. Residues: CASSLTGVSTEAFF.

CDR3 bases: TGTGCCAGCTCACCAGCGGGACAGCTGTACTATGGCTACACCTTC. Translation gives CASSPAGQLYYGYTF. This rearrangement joins TRBV18 to TRBJ1-2; 7 bases are shared with TRBD1. V trimming: 2 bases; J trimming: 3 bases; junction bases outside the gene matches: 6. Germline CDR1 reads KGHSH; CDR2 reads LQKENI. The CDR3 sequence is 15 residues long.

The V call is TRBV12-3 or TRBV12-4, the J call TRBJ1-2; maybe TRBD1 (5 bases). Trimming stripped 5 bases from V and 6 bases from J, with 13 bases between. This CDR3 has 13 amino acids. In DNA, the CDR3 is TGTGCCAGCAGTCCTAGACAGAGTCATGGCTACACCTTC. Protein product: CASSPRQSHGYTF.

This clonotype appeared a few times. This sequence joins TRBV20-1 and TRBJ2-1, with 7 bases matching TRBD2. Germline V gene lookup returns CDR1 DFQATT and CDR2 SNEGSKA (reference sequence). V was clipped by 1 base and J by 5 bases; unmatched bases: 8. The CDR3 totals 15 residues. The CDR3, as DNA: TGCAGTGCTAGAGTATCCCTAGCGGAGAACAATGAGCAGTTCTTC. It translates to CSARVSLAENNEQFF.

J is TRBJ2-3 and V is TRBV12-3 or TRBV12-4, with 10 bases lining up with TRBD1. After removal of 7 bases from V and 6 bases from J, the junction contained 4 bases not matched to a gene. This CDR3 is built from 13 residues. The CDR3, as DNA: TGTGCCAGCACCAGACAGGGGGCGGATACGCAGTATTTT. It yields the protein CASTRQGADTQYF.

V gene TRBV12-3 or TRBV12-4 combines with J gene TRBJ1-1; D gene uncertain. The V end lost 5 bases, the J end lost 5 bases, and 12 bases lay between the germline ends. The CDR3 is 13 amino acids. The CDR3 sequence is CASSPLSGTEAFF. The CDR3 DNA sequence: TGTGCCAGCAGTCCCCTCTCTGGGACTGAAGCTTTCTTT.

This chain links TRBV2 with TRBJ2-2; 11 bases agree with TRBD2. The CDR3 loop spans 13 amino acids. Unmatched junction bases numbered 2, after V lost 6 bases and J lost 8 bases. CDR1 is SNHLY and CDR2 is FYNNEI in the germline V gene. CDR3 sequence reads: CASSRLAGGELFF. The CDR3 coding sequence is TGTGCCAGCAGCAGACTAGCGGGAGGGGAGCTGTTTTTT.

Only one count was recorded for this clonotype. The chain joins TRBV30 to TRBJ1-1; D ambiguous. Trimming pared 4 bases from V and 4 bases from J, leaving 19 bases between. The CDR3 is 15 residues long. Germline V gene data show CDR1 as GTSNPN and CDR2 as SVGIG (reference sequence). This chain's CDR3 is CAWKTGPPGSTEAFF. The CDR3 DNA reads TGTGCCTGGAAGACCGGGCCACCCGGGAGCACTGAAGCTTTCTTT.

This rearrangement joins TRBV28 to TRBJ2-3; TRBD2 aligns across 9 bases. This CDR3 is 16 amino acids long. V was pared by 5 bases and J by 4 bases, with 10 bases of the junction left unmatched. Germline values: CDR1 MDHEN, CDR2 SYDVKM. CDR3 sequence (DNA): TGTGCCAGCAGTGCCCCCGGGACTAGCATCTCAGATACGCAGTATTTT. It translates to CASSAPGTSISDTQYF.

V and J are TRBV20-1 and TRBJ1-1; 8 nucleotides align to TRBD1. Per the germline V gene, CDR1 is DFQATT and CDR2 is SNEGSKA (reference sequence). The CDR3 has 13 amino acids. V lost 5 bases to trimming and J lost 1 base; unmatched junction nucleotides: 3. CDR3 nucleotides: TGCAGTGCTCTACAGGGGGGGAACACTGAAGCTTTCTTT. It encodes CSALQGGNTEAFF.

This clonotype was counted a few times. This chain joins TRBV5-1 and TRBJ1-3; 9 bases map to TRBD1. Germline values: CDR1 SGHRS, CDR2 YFSETQ. V lost 0 bases, J lost 3 bases, and 4 bases stayed unmatched. This CDR3 contains 16 residues. In DNA, the CDR3 is TGCGCCAGCAGCTTGGGGGACAGGGAGGATGGAAACACCATATATTTT. Its protein product is CASSLGDREDGNTIYF.

This clonotype has just a few counts. The CDR3 coding sequence is TGCGCCAGCAGCCAAGCAGGCCGAGCCCGGTGGGGCAATGAGCAGTTCTTC. Its protein is CASSQAGRARWGNEQFF. The genes are TRBV4-1 and TRBJ2-1; no reliable D call. This CDR3 spans 17 amino acids. Germline lookup yields CDR1 MGHRA and CDR2 YSYEKL. Trimming removed 1 base from V and 6 bases from J, with 19 bases in between.

The chain joins TRBV9 to TRBJ2-7, with D perhaps TRBD1 (6 bases). The CDR3 covers 15 residues. V lost 0 bases to trimming and J lost 6 bases, with 16 bases between them. Looked up from germline, CDR1 is SGDLS and CDR2 is YYNGEE. This CDR3 is CASSVDGTRSFEQYF. For the CDR3, the DNA is TGTGCCAGCAGCGTAGACGGGACAAGGAGTTTCGAGCAGTACTTC.

This chain connects TRBV5-6 to TRBJ2-1; D is undetermined. Per the germline V gene, CDR1 is SGHDT and CDR2 is YYEEEE. The CDR3 spans 16 residues. V lost 0 bases, J lost 4 bases, and 14 bases lay in between. CDR3 loop: CASSLDSLRIYNEQFF. CDR3 nucleotide sequence: TGTGCCAGCAGCTTGGACAGCCTAAGGATATACAATGAGCAGTTCTTC.

The rearrangement joins TRBV11-3 to TRBJ2-3; a weak D match, TRBD2 (6 bases). The CDR3 runs to 14 residues. Germline lookup yields CDR1 SGHNT and CDR2 YENEEA. The V end lost 7 bases, the J end lost 3 bases, and 14 bases lay between the germline ends. CDR3 residues: CASTLGGPTDTQYF. The DNA of the CDR3 is TGTGCCAGCACCCTCGGGGGACCAACAGATACGCAGTATTTT.

V gene TRBV20-1 combines with J gene TRBJ2-7; 7 bases line up with TRBD2. Germline-derived CDR1 and CDR2 are DFQATT and SNEGSKA (reference sequence). Trimming at V came to 6 bases and at J to 5 bases, leaving 7 bases not matched to a gene. The CDR3 has 12 amino acids. CDR3 protein: CSANLGGHEQYF. The CDR3 nucleotides are TGCAGTGCCAACCTGGGAGGGCACGAGCAGTACTTC.

Turning to this clonotype: A junction end diverges from the germline sequence, so it may reflect a read error. The chain carries TRBV7-2 and TRBJ2-5, with D possibly being TRBD2 (6 bases). This CDR3 spans 15 amino acids. Germline V gene sequence: CDR1 SGHTA, CDR2 FQGNSA. The CDR3 DNA reads as TGTGCCAGCAGATTAGGGTACGGGAGACAAGAGACCCAGTACTTC. Residues: CASRLGYGRQETQYF.

This clonotype was counted a few times. The chain joins TRBV24-1 to TRBJ2-7, with D hard to call. The V gene's germline CDR1 is KGHDR and CDR2 SFDVKD. V lost 2 bases to trimming and J lost 3 bases, with 4 bases between them. The CDR3 consists of 12 residues. In DNA, the CDR3 is TGTGCCACCAGTGATTGGAACTACGAGCAGTACTTC. Translation: CATSDWNYEQYF.

V and J are TRBV6-5 and TRBJ2-7, with 9 bases that match TRBD2. The CDR3 length is 15 residues. Germline assignment: CDR1 MNHEY and CDR2 SVGAGI. With V trimmed by 0 bases and J by 5 bases, 5 bases remained unmatched. The CDR3 nucleotides are TGTGCCAGCAGTTACTCGGCGGGAGGGCAACACGAGCAGTACTTC. Translating gives CASSYSAGGQHEQYF.

This clonotype was seen a handful of times. The chain links TRBV12-3 or TRBV12-4 to TRBJ2-3; the match to TRBD2 covers 7 bases. The length of the CDR3 is 14 residues. V shed 7 bases and J 3 bases; nucleotides not matched to a gene: 7. The CDR3 nucleotides are TGTGCCAGCACTCCCGGGAGGCGGACAGATACGCAGTATTTT. This codes for CASTPGRRTDTQYF.

V is TRBV5-1 and J is TRBJ1-6; no clear D gene. Trimming pared 0 bases from V and 10 bases from J, leaving 11 bases between. The CDR3 spans 14 residues. CDR1 and CDR2 from the germline V gene are SGHRS and YFSETQ. CDR3 DNA: TGCGCCAGCAGCTTGGATCGGGGTGGGTCACCCCTCCACTTT. It encodes CASSLDRGGSPLHF. Using reference TRBV5-1 and TRBJ1-6 for the parts outside the CDR3, the full variable domain is KAGVTQTPRYLIKTRGQQVTLSCSPISGHRSVSWYQQTPGQGLQFLFEYFSETQRNKGNFPGRFSGRQFSNSRSEMNVSTLELGDSALYLCASSLDRGGSPLHFGNGTRLTVT.

The chain is built from TRBV25-1 and TRBJ1-5; 8 bases line up with TRBD1. The CDR3 consists of 16 residues. Germline values: CDR1 MGHDK, CDR2 SYGVNS. V shed 4 bases, J shed 2 bases, and the junction held 7 bases outside the gene matches. In DNA form, the CDR3 reads TGTGCCAGCAGTGGACAGGGGAGTAGGGGCAATCAGCCCCAGCATTTT. Its translation: CASSGQGSRGNQPQHF.

This clonotype showed up many times. V and J are TRBV24-1 and TRBJ2-3, with 9 bases identical to TRBD2. The V segment lost 1 base and the J segment 1 base; nucleotides outside the gene matches: 8. The germline gives CDR1 KGHDR, CDR2 SFDVKD. The CDR3 runs to 18 residues. Written as DNA, the CDR3 is TGTGCCACCAGTGATTTATGGAGTAGCGGGAGAGGCACAGATACGCAGTATTTT. This gives the protein CATSDLWSSGRGTDTQYF.

There are a few counts of this clonotype. The V call is TRBV10-1, the J call TRBJ2-7, with 8 nucleotides matching TRBD1. After removal of 5 bases from V and 2 bases from J, the junction contained 8 bases not matched to a gene. The CDR3 consists of 15 residues. Germline V gene lookup returns CDR1 WNHNN and CDR2 SYGVQD (reference sequence). For the CDR3, the DNA is TGCGCCAGCAGTATTACAGGGGGACCTCCCTACGAGCAGTACTTC. It is translated as CASSITGGPPYEQYF.

This clonotype was detected ten times or more. V gene TRBV15 combines with J gene TRBJ2-7; the D gene could be TRBD1 or TRBD2 (6 bases each). Trimming took off 1 base at V and 2 bases at J, with 12 bases between the two ends. From germline, CDR1 is LNHNV and CDR2 YYDKDF (reference sequence). This CDR3 is 15 amino acids long. CDR3 in DNA: TGTGCCACCAGCAGAGTCGGGGGCCCTACCTACGAGCAGTACTTC. Residues: CATSRVGGPTYEQYF.

The chain couples TRBV27 to TRBJ2-1; 9 bases align to TRBD1. The trim removed 4 bases at V and 9 bases at J, leaving 19 bases unmatched. The CDR3 covers 18 residues. In germline, CDR1 is MNHEY, CDR2 SMNVEV (reference sequence). In DNA form, the CDR3 reads TGTGCCAGCAGTTCCGGACAGGGGTGGCGGAGACCCGCCTTTGAGCAGTTCTTC. It encodes CASSSGQGWRRPAFEQFF.

The J gene is TRBJ1-2, the V gene TRBV25-1; D remains ambiguous. The CDR3 contains 16 residues. V lost 1 base and J 5 bases, leaving 17 bases between the germline ends. The V gene's germline CDR1 is MGHDK and CDR2 SYGVNS. The CDR3 coding sequence is TGTGCCAGCAGTGAATTTACGGAGAAGTATTCTTATGGCTACACCTTC. Protein sequence: CASSEFTEKYSYGYTF.

The chain employs TRBV11-1 and TRBJ2-7; D tentatively fits TRBD1 or TRBD2 (5 bases each). The V and J ends lost 3 bases and 2 bases respectively, with 11 bases between them. The CDR3 length is 14 residues. CDR1 is SGHAT and CDR2 is FQDESV in the germline V gene (reference sequence). The CDR3 spells CASSLGTTPYEQYF. The CDR3 DNA follows: TGTGCCAGCAGCTTGGGGACGACCCCCTACGAGCAGTACTTC.

The rearrangement uses TRBV7-2 and TRBJ2-7; perhaps D is TRBD1 or TRBD2 (5 bases each). The V end lost 5 bases, the J end lost 2 bases, and 13 bases lay between the germline ends. Germline lookup yields CDR1 SGHTA and CDR2 FQGNSA. This CDR3 contains 14 residues. The CDR3 DNA sequence: TGTGCCAGCAGCCTCTCCGAGGGACCCTACGAGCAGTACTTC. Encoded protein: CASSLSEGPYEQYF.